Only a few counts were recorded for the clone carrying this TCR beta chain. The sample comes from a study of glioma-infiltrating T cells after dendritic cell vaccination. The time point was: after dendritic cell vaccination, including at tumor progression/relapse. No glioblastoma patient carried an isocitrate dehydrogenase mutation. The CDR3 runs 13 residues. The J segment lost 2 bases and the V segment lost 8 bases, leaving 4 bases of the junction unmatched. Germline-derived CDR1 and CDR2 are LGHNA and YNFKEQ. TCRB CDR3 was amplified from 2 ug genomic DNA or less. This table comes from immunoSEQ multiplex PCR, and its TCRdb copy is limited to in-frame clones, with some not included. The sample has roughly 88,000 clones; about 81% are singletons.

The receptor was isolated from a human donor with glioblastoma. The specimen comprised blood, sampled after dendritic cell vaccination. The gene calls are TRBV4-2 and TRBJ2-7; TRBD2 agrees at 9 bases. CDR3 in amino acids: CASYQRGAYEQYF. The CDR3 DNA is TGTGCCAGCTACCAGCGGGGGGCCTACGAGCAGTACTTC.